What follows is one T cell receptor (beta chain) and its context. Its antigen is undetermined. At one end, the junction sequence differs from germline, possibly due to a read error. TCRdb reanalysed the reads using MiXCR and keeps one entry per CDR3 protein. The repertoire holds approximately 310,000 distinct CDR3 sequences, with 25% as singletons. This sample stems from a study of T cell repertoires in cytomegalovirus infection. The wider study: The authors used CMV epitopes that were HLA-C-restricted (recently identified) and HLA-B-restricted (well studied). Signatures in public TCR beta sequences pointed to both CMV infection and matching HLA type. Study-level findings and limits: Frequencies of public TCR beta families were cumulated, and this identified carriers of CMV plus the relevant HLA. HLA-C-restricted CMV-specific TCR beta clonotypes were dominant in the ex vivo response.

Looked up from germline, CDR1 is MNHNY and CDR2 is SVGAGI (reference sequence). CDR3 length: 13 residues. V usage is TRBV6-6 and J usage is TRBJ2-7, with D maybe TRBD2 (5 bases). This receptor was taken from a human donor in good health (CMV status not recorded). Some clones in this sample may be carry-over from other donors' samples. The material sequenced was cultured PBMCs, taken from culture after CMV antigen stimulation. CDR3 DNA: TGTGCCAGAAGTTACTCTCGGGGTTGGGAGCAGTACTTC. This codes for CARSYSRGWEQYF.